Presented here are 9 T cell receptor beta chains from one specimen sequenced in a study of T cells in Graves' hyperthyroidism and ophthalmopathy. Amplified TCR beta CDR3 regions derived from RNA transcripts. TCR CDR3 underwent first-round RT-PCR with the HTBI primer set. TCRdb reprocessed the multiplex PCR reads via MiXCR and lists one record per CDR3 protein. The table lists over 650,000 distinct CDR3 sequences, roughly 17% of them singletons. Sequenced material: blood. Every receptor here comes from a young man with Graves' hyperthyroidism.

This rearrangement joins TRBV6-1 to TRBJ1-5; TRBD1 matches 9 bases. CDR3 size: 14 residues. Trimming at V came to 4 bases and at J to 5 bases, leaving 3 bases not matched to a gene. The germline CDR1 and CDR2 sequences are MNHNS and SASEGT. DNA for the CDR3: TGTGCCAGCAGTGTACAGGGGGCACATCAGCCCCAGCATTTT. Its protein product is CASSVQGAHQPQHF.

Only a few counts were recorded for this clonotype. The rearrangement links TRBV30 to TRBJ2-3; D perhaps matches TRBD2 (6 bases). This CDR3 spans 15 amino acids. Looked up from germline, CDR1 is GTSNPN and CDR2 is SVGIG (reference sequence). With 2 bases removed from V and 2 bases from J, the gap between germline ends came to 14 bases. CDR3 DNA sequence: TGTGCCTGGAGTTCCCCGGCGGGGTACACAGATACGCAGTATTTT. Protein sequence: CAWSSPAGYTDTQYF.

This clonotype was detected ten times or more. The DNA of the CDR3 is TGTGCCAGCAGCCAGTTGACAGGGGGCGACGGCTACACCTTC. Amino acid sequence: CASSQLTGGDGYTF. The rearrangement links TRBV3-1 to TRBJ1-2; 10 nucleotides agree with TRBD1. The CDR3 spans 14 residues. Germline lookup yields CDR1 LGHDT and CDR2 YNNKEL (reference sequence). Unmatched junction bases numbered 6, after V lost 3 bases and J lost 8 bases. Filled out from reference TRBV3-1 and TRBJ1-2, the complete variable domain reads DTAVSQTPKYLVTQMGNDKSIKCEQNLGHDTMYWYKQDSKKFLKIMFSYNNKELIINETVPNRFSPKSPDKAHLNLHINSLELGDSAVYFCASSQLTGGDGYTFGSGTRLTVV.

This clonotype showed up many times. This chain uses TRBV5-1 with TRBJ1-4; weak D call: TRBD1 (5 bases). Germline CDR1 is SGHRS and CDR2 is YFSETQ. V was clipped by 4 bases and J by 5 bases, with 24 bases between them. This CDR3 has 18 amino acids. CDR3: CASSIAGLQLWGNEKLFF. The CDR3 DNA follows: TGCGCCAGCAGCATAGCGGGACTTCAGCTTTGGGGGAATGAAAAACTGTTTTTT.

The J gene is TRBJ2-7, the V gene TRBV12-3 or TRBV12-4, with TRBD2 identical over 10 bases. With 6 bases clipped from V and 1 base from J, the junction kept 9 bases outside the gene matches. The CDR3 loop spans 16 amino acids. CDR3 protein: CASRYRGTSESYEQYF. CDR3 sequence (DNA): TGTGCCAGCAGATACCGCGGGACTAGCGAGTCCTACGAGCAGTACTTC.

Many counts were recorded for this clonotype. The V and J genes are TRBV6-1 and TRBJ2-2; 8 bases are a match to TRBD1. This CDR3 spans 13 amino acids. Germline values: CDR1 MNHNS, CDR2 SASEGT. V lost 6 bases, J lost 7 bases, and 4 bases stayed unmatched. The CDR3 protein is CASSRDRIGELFF. Here the CDR3 DNA reads TGTGCCAGCAGCCGGGACAGGATCGGGGAGCTGTTTTTT.

This clonotype was seen a few times. A read error may produce the germline difference seen at one junction end. V usage is TRBV28 and J usage is TRBJ2-3; D call uncertain. Germline values: CDR1 MDHEN, CDR2 SYDVKM. The CDR3 has 12 residues. DNA of the CDR3: TGTGCCAGCAGTTCCGGACCAGATACGCAGTGTTTT. Protein product: CASSSGPDTQCF.

This clonotype was seen a few times. This rearrangement joins TRBV7-8 to TRBJ1-4, with D possibly TRBD1 on 6 matching bases. Germline CDR1 reads SGHVS; CDR2 reads FQNEAQ. The CDR3 sequence is 15 residues long. The V end lost 0 bases, the J end lost 3 bases, and 8 bases lay between the germline ends. In DNA, the CDR3 is TGTGCCAGCAGCTTAGCGGGACAACCTAATGAAAAACTGTTTTTT. Its protein product is CASSLAGQPNEKLFF.

This chain uses TRBV6-1 with TRBJ2-7, with D hard to call. V was shortened by 1 base and J by 3 bases, with 16 bases between the two germline ends. Germline-derived CDR1 and CDR2 are MNHNS and SASEGT. The CDR3 contains 16 residues. The DNA of the CDR3 is TGTGCCAGCAGTGAAGGGTTGGGATGGCTGATCTACGAGCAGTACTTC. Translating gives CASSEGLGWLIYEQYF.